This T cell receptor beta chain was sequenced for a study of blood T cell repertoires in COVID-19 (dated by TCRdb to 2018 to 2020). Describing the broader study: The collaborator samples originated in the United States, Italy and Spain and spanned the acute and convalescent phases of COVID-19. The samples were drawn from the first 160 participants of the ongoing ImmuneRACE study and from some 1,300 subjects provided by 6 global collaborators. The prospective study material was composed of cDNA or gDNA derived from T cells, B-cell-depleted T cells, or PBMCs. Nearly every sample came with metadata listing a de-identified subject ID, COVID-19 status, age in years and sex. Deeply sampled blood TCRbeta repertoires from subjects exposed to, actively infected with, or recovered from COVID-19 were included in the dataset. Where HLA class I and class II types were available, the types were taken from metadata supplied by the sample provider, not from assay-based typing. The repertoires were made available in a free public database intended to serve as a resource for research on the immune response to SARS-CoV-2. Results and caveats for the whole study, not just this receptor: The quantity of clinical and demographic metadata differed by source and by participant and was supplied without curation.

V loses 0 bases, J loses 6 bases, and the germline ends lie 5 bases apart. The germline V gene (reference sequence) sets CDR1 to DFQATT and CDR2 to SNEGSKA. Taken from cysteine to phenylalanine, the CDR3 has 11 residues. The kept DNA is CDR3 alone, 33 bases in frame from the first base. Whole blood was collected in K2EDTA tubes by collaborating institutions according to the institutions' own protocols. For TCRbeta analysis, collaborator samples were shipped as frozen whole blood, as isolated PBMCs, or as DNA extracted from either sample type. TCRbeta CDR3 regions were amplified from genomic DNA using the immunoSEQ Assay, a bias-controlled multiplex PCR. For the original study's pipeline: The number of nucleated cells in each sample was estimated from the amplification of reference gene primers within the assay. Sequence reads were collapsed and filtered to measure the absolute abundance of every unique TCRbeta CDR3 rearrangement. For each sample, productive Simpson clonality was calculated as the square root of Simpson's diversity index over productive rearrangements. In its TCRdb copy, this immuneACCESS table keeps in-frame sequences only and misses some clones. Where compared with another copy, unresolved V genes explain less than half of these, and the others have no known cause. V and J calls and clone size follow that table, whereas D and trimming were derived from the DNA. The table for this sample lists 200,000 to 250,000 clones; about 80% of them were counted only once. The top ten hold 4.9% of the sample.

A word on this clone: It lacks a known antigen. No quality values exist for individual bases; no much larger clone is one base distant.

The source material was peripheral blood. Recombination joined TRBV20-1 with TRBJ1-1; the D segment cannot be called with confidence. This TCR came from a woman aged 80 or over with active or convalescent COVID-19. The nucleotide sequence reads TGCAGTGCTAGAGACTATCCTGAAGCTTTCTTT. The resulting protein is CSARDYPEAFF.